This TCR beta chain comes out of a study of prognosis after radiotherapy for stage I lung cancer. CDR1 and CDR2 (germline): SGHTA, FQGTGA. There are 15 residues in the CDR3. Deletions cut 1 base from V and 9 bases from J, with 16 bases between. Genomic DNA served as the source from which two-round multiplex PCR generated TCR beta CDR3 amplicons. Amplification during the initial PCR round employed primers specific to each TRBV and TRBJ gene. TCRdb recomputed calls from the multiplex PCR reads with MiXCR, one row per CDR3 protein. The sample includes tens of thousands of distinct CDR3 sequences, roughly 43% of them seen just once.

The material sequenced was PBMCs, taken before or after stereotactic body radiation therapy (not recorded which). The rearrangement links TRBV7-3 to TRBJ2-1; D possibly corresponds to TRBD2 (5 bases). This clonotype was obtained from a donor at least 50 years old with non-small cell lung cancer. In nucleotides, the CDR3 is TGTGCCAGCAGCTTAAAGGTCGGGTCCGGGGTTGAGCAGTTCTTC. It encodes CASSLKVGSGVEQFF.